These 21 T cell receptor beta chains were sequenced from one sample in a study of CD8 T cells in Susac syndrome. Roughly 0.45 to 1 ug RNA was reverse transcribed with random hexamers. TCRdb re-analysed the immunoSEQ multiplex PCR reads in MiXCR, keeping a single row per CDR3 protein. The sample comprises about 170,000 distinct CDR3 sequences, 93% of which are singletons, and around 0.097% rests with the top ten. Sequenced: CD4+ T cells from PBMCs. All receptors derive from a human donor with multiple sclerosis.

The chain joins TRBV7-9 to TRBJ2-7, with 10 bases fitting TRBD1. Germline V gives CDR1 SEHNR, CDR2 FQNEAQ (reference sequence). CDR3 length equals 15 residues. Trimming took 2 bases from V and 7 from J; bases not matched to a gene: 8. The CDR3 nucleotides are TGTGCCAGCAGCTTAATGGGACAGGGGCTCGAGGAGCAGTACTTC. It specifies CASSLMGQGLEEQYF.

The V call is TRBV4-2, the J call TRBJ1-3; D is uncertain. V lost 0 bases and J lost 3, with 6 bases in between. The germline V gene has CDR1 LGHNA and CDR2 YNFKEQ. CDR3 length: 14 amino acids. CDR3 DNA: TGTGCCAGCAGCCAAGATCCGGTTGGAAACACCATATATTTT. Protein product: CASSQDPVGNTIYF.

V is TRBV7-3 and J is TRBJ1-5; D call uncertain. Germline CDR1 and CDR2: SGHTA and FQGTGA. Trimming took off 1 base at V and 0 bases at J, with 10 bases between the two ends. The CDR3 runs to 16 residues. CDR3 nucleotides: TGTGCCAGCAGCTTAAGGCGCAGACATAGCAATCAGCCCCAGCATTTT. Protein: CASSLRRRHSNQPQHF.

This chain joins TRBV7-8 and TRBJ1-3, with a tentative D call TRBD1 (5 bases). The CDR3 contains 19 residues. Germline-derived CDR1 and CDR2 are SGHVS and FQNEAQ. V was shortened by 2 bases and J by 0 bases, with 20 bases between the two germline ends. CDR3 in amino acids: CASSLLVQGGKDSGNTIYF. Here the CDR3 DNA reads TGTGCCAGCAGCTTACTCGTCCAGGGCGGGAAGGACTCTGGAAACACCATATATTTT.

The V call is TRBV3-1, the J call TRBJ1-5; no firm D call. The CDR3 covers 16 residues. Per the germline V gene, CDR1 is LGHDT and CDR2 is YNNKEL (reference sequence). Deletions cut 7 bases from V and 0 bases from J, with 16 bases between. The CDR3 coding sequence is TGTGCCAGCACGGAACTAATCCCATATAGCAATCAGCCCCAGCATTTT. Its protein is CASTELIPYSNQPQHF.

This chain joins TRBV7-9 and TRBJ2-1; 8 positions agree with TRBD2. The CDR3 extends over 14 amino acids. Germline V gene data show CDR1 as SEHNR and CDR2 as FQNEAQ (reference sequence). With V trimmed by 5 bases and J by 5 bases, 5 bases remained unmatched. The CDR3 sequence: CASSPPGGDNEQFF. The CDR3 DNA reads TGTGCCAGCAGCCCCCCCGGGGGGGACAATGAGCAGTTCTTC.

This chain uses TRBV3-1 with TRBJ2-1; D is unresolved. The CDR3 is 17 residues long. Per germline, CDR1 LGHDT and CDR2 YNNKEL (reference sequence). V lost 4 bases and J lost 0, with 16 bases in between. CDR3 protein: CASSPPPGQYSYNEQFF. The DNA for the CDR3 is TGTGCCAGCAGCCCACCCCCTGGGCAGTACTCCTACAATGAGCAGTTCTTC.

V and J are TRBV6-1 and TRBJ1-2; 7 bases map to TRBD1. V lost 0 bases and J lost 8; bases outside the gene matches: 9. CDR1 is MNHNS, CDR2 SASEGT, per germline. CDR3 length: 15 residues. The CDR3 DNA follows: TGTGCCAGCAGTGAAGCCAAAGGGACAGTTGGGGGCTACACCTTC. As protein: CASSEAKGTVGGYTF.

This chain's CDR3 is CASRPGTANYGYTF. The CDR3 nucleotides read TGTGCCAGCAGGCCTGGGACAGCTAACTATGGCTACACCTTC. This chain links TRBV2 with TRBJ1-2, with 7 nucleotides matching TRBD1. The trim removed 6 bases at V and 0 bases at J, leaving 4 bases unmatched. The V gene's germline CDR1 is SNHLY and CDR2 FYNNEI. The CDR3 sequence is 14 residues long.

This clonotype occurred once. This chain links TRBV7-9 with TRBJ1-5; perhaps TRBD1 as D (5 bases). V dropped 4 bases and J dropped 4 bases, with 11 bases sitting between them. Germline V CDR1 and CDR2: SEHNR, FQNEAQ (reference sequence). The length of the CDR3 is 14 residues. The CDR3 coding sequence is TGTGCCAGCAGCTCGGACATCAGAAATCAGCCCCAGCATTTT. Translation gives CASSSDIRNQPQHF. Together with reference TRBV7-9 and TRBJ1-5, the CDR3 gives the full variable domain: DTGVSQNPRHKITKRGQNVTFRCDPISEHNRLYWYRQTLGQGPEFLTYFQNEAQLEKSRLLSDRFSAERPKGSFSTLEIQRTEQGDSAMYLCASSSDIRNQPQHFGDGTRLSIL.

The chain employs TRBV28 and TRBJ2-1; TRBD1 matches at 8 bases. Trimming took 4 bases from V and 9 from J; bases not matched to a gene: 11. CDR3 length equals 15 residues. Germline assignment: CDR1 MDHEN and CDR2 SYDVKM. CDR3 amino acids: CASSSSGTGPSEQFF. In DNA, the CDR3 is TGTGCCAGCAGTTCCTCCGGGACAGGTCCCTCTGAGCAGTTCTTC.

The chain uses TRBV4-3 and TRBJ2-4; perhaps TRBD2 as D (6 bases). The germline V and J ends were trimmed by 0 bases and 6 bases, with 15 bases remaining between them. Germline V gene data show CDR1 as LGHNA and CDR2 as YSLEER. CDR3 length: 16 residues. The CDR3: CASSQDPAGRRNIQYF. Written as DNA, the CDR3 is TGCGCCAGCAGCCAAGATCCAGCGGGCCGGCGAAACATTCAGTACTTC.

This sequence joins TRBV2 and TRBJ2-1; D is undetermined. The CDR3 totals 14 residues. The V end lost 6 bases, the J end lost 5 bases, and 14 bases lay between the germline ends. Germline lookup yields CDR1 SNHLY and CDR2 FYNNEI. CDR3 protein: CASRGNFRHNEQFF. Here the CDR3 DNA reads TGTGCCAGCAGGGGCAACTTTCGGCACAATGAGCAGTTCTTC.

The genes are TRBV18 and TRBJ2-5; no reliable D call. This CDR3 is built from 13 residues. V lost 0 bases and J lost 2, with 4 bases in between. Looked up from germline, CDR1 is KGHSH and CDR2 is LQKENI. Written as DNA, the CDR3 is TGTGCCAGCTCACCACCTGATCAAGAGACCCAGTACTTC. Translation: CASSPPDQETQYF.

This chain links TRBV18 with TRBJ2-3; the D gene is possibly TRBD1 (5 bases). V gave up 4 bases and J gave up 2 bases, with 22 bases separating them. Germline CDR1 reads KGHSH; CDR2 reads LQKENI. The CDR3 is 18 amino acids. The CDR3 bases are TGTGCCAGCTCACGACAGAAGACTGCACGAATCTACACAGATACGCAGTATTTT. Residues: CASSRQKTARIYTDTQYF.

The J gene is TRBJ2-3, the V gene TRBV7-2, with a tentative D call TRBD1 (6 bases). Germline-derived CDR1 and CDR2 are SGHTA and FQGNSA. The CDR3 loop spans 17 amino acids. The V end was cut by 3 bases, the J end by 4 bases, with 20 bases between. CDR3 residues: CASSFPPTGTGADTQYF. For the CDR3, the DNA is TGTGCCAGCAGCTTCCCTCCGACAGGTACTGGCGCAGATACGCAGTATTTT.

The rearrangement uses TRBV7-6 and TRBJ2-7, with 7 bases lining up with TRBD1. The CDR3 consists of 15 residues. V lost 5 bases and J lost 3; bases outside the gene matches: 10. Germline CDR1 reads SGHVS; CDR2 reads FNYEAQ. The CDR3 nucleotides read TGTGCCAGCAGCCTACAAGATGGGGACAGCTACGAGCAGTACTTC. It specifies CASSLQDGDSYEQYF.

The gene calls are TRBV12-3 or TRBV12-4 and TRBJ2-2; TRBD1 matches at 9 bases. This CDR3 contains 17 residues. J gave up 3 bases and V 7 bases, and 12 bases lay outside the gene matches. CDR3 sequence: CASTRDRGLLDTGELFF. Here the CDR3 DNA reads TGTGCCAGCACCAGAGACAGGGGGTTATTGGACACCGGGGAGCTGTTTTTT.

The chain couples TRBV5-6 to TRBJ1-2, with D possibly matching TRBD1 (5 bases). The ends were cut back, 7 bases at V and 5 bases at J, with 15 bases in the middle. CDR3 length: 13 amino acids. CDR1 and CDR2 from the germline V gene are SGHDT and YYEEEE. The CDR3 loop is CASWESGWYGYTF. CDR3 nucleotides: TGTGCCAGCTGGGAATCAGGGTGGTATGGCTACACCTTC.

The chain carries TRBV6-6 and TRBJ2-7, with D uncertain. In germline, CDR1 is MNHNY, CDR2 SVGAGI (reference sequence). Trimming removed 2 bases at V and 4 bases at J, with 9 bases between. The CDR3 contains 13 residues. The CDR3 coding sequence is TGTGCCAGCAGTTACCCGGCAACTTACGAGCAGTACTTC. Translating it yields CASSYPATYEQYF.

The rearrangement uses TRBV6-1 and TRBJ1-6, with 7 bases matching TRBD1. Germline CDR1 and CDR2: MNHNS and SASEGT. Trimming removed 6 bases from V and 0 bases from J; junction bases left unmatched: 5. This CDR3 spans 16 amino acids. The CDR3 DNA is TGTGCCAGCAGAAGGGACAGTAGCTCCTATAATTCACCCCTCCACTTT. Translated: CASRRDSSSYNSPLHF.